This T cell receptor (beta chain) was captured in a study of T cell repertoires in cytomegalovirus infection. With 2 bases removed from V and 4 bases from J, the gap between germline ends came to 27 bases. Germline V gives CDR1 LNHDA, CDR2 SQIVND (reference sequence). CDR3 length: 19 residues. About this clonotype: The antigen remains unidentified.

TCRdb recomputed calls from the reads with MiXCR, one row per CDR3 protein. Among roughly 54,000 distinct CDR3 sequences, about 30% were seen once, and the ten largest hold about three quarters. The origin of this receptor is a human donor in good health (CMV status not recorded). Some clones in this sample may be carry-over from other donors' samples. The chain carries TRBV19 and TRBJ2-7, with D perhaps matching TRBD1 or TRBD2 (5 bases each). The specimen was PBMCs, sequenced either directly or after in vitro stimulation (not recorded which). This chain's CDR3 is CASSISVSVPRDQPYEQYF. The CDR3 region has the DNA TGTGCCAGTAGTATATCGGTTTCCGTTCCCAGGGACCAGCCGTACGAGCAGTACTTC. Full variable domain (rest looked up from reference TRBV19 and TRBJ2-7): DGGITQSPKYLFRKEGQNVTLSCEQNLNHDAMYWYRQDPGQGLRLIYYSQIVNDFQKGDIAEGYSVSREKKESFPLTVTSAQKNPTAFYLCASSISVSVPRDQPYEQYFGPGTRLTVT.